These 18 T cell receptor beta chains were all obtained from the same sample, sequenced in a study of regulatory T cells in long-lasting Graves disease. Arm-PCR of CDR3 regions with iRepertoire HTBI primers generated TCR beta libraries. TCRdb re-called the multiplex PCR reads through MiXCR, storing one row per CDR3 protein. The sample lists about 310,000 distinct CDR3 sequences, more than 20% seen once, with around three fifths in the top ten. Time point of the sample: persistent/refractory GD, antithyroid drugs over 5 years with positive TRAb. PBMCs were the source of the RNA used for TCR sequencing. The specimen comprised peripheral blood mononuclear cells (PBMCs), sampled when the disease was refractory, from a patient treated with antithyroid drugs. Source of these receptors: a female donor with Graves disease.

The count of this clonotype is one. This rearrangement joins TRBV9 to TRBJ1-2; D is uncertain. Between the trimmed V and J ends, which lost 5 bases and 0 bases, there was a span of 17 bases. The CDR3 extends over 16 amino acids. CDR1 is SGDLS and CDR2 is YYNGEE in the germline V gene. The CDR3 coding sequence is TGTGCCAGCAGTTTTAGAGGGAATCGAGCTAACTATGGCTACACCTTC. Its protein product is CASSFRGNRANYGYTF.

This clonotype was seen many times. For the CDR3, the DNA is TGCAGCGTTCGTAGGGAGTTTTCCTACGAGCAGTACTTC. Its translation: CSVRREFSYEQYF. The chain is built from TRBV29-1 and TRBJ2-7; maybe TRBD2 (5 bases). CDR1 is SQVTM and CDR2 is ANQGSEA in the germline V gene. V dropped 5 bases and J dropped 1 base, with 12 bases sitting between them. The CDR3 contains 13 residues.

In this sample, this clonotype turned up a few times. V usage is TRBV20-1 and J usage is TRBJ2-7, with D uncertain. The CDR3 loop spans 13 amino acids. Trimming removed 0 bases from V and 3 bases from J, with 9 bases in between. Germline CDR1 is DFQATT and CDR2 is SNEGSKA (reference sequence). In DNA, the CDR3 is TGCAGTGCTAGAGATATGAACGGCTACGAGCAGTACTTC. Translated: CSARDMNGYEQYF.

Only a few counts were recorded for this clonotype. The rearrangement uses TRBV6-1 and TRBJ2-2; D tentatively reads TRBD1 or TRBD2 (5 bases each). CDR1 is MNHNS, CDR2 SASEGT, per germline. The CDR3 is made up of 15 amino acids. V was shortened by 6 bases and J by 4 bases, with 15 bases between the two germline ends. The CDR3 DNA follows: TGTGCCAGCAGCCAAATAGGGGCGGGCACCGGGGAGCTGTTTTTT. Its protein is CASSQIGAGTGELFF.

This clonotype was counted at least ten times. V usage is TRBV12-3 or TRBV12-4 and J usage is TRBJ1-1; no reliable D call. V lost 5 bases to trimming and J lost 6 bases, with 13 bases between them. The length of the CDR3 is 13 residues. CDR3 bases: TGTGCCAGCAGTACCTCATGGGCTGCTGAAGCTTTCTTT. The encoded protein is CASSTSWAAEAFF.

This clonotype showed up just a few times. The genes are TRBV6-5 and TRBJ1-2; D is perhaps TRBD1 (5 bases). CDR3 length equals 14 residues. Between the trimmed V and J ends, which lost 4 bases and 4 bases, there was a span of 13 bases. In germline, CDR1 is MNHEY, CDR2 SVGAGI. The CDR3 is CASSWSDSFYGYTF. In nucleotides, the CDR3 is TGTGCCAGCAGTTGGTCTGACAGCTTCTATGGCTACACCTTC.

This clonotype has ten or more counts. The chain links TRBV6-5 to TRBJ1-5, with D uncertain. V dropped 0 bases and J dropped 7 bases, with 16 bases sitting between them. Germline V lookup: CDR1 MNHEY, CDR2 SVGAGI. The CDR3 length is 16 residues. The CDR3 coding sequence is TGTGCCAGCAGTTACTCGATTGGCGGGGAAGGGCAGCCCCAGCATTTT. As protein: CASSYSIGGEGQPQHF.

There are many counts of this clonotype. The CDR3 sequence: CASRGETQYF. DNA of the CDR3: TGTGCCAGCAGGGGAGAGACCCAGTACTTC. The chain combines TRBV2 with TRBJ2-5; D is undetermined. There are 10 residues in the CDR3. Germline CDR1 and CDR2: SNHLY and FYNNEI. The germline V and J ends were trimmed by 6 bases and 4 bases, with 3 bases remaining between them. The full variable domain, in which reference TRBV2 and TRBJ2-5 provide the parts outside the CDR3, is EPEVTQTPSHQVTQMGQEVILRCVPISNHLYFYWYRQILGQKVEFLVSFYNNEISEKSEIFDDQFSVERPDGSNFTLKIRSTKLEDSAMYFCASRGETQYFGPGTRLLVL.

This clonotype was counted a few times. V usage is TRBV6-1 and J usage is TRBJ2-7; the D gene is possibly TRBD2 (6 bases). V was clipped by 3 bases and J by 2 bases, with 14 bases between them. CDR3 length: 15 amino acids. The germline V gene has CDR1 MNHNS and CDR2 SASEGT. CDR3 region: CASSETSLPAYEQYF. The DNA of the CDR3 is TGTGCCAGCAGTGAGACTAGTCTCCCAGCCTACGAGCAGTACTTC.

This clonotype appeared a few times. This chain uses TRBV20-1 with TRBJ1-4; 7 nucleotides agree with TRBD1. The J segment lost 2 bases and the V segment lost 3 bases, leaving 6 bases of the junction unmatched. The CDR3 is made up of 15 amino acids. CDR1 and CDR2 from the germline V gene are DFQATT and SNEGSKA (reference sequence). CDR3 DNA: TGCAGTGCTAGTCCAGGGGGTGGCACTAATGAAAAACTGTTTTTT. Translation: CSASPGGGTNEKLFF.

This clonotype was counted many times. The chain carries TRBV12-3 or TRBV12-4 and TRBJ1-4; no clear D. The CDR3 loop spans 14 amino acids. The V end lost 2 bases, the J end lost 7 bases, and 11 bases lay between the germline ends. CDR3 sequence: CASSLNPSGEKLFF. CDR3 in DNA: TGTGCCAGCAGTTTAAACCCTTCGGGTGAAAAACTGTTTTTT.

The V call is TRBV7-2, the J call TRBJ1-1; a weak D match, TRBD1 (6 bases). The CDR3 consists of 15 residues. Germline V gives CDR1 SGHTA, CDR2 FQGNSA. Between the trimmed V and J ends, which lost 1 base and 4 bases, there was a span of 13 bases. Here the CDR3 DNA reads TGTGCCAGCAGCTTAGTTTCGGGGGCCGTCACTGAAGCTTTCTTT. Protein sequence: CASSLVSGAVTEAFF.

V gene TRBV10-2 combines with J gene TRBJ1-1, with D unclear. Germline CDR1 is WSHSY and CDR2 is SAAADI. The CDR3 has 15 residues. V was clipped by 2 bases and J by 0 bases, with 10 bases between them. In DNA, the CDR3 is TGCGCCAGCAGTGAGATAGGGAGGGTGAACACTGAAGCTTTCTTT. It specifies CASSEIGRVNTEAFF.

This clonotype was counted once. This sequence joins TRBV7-9 and TRBJ1-2; D is possibly TRBD1 (5 bases). CDR3 size: 12 residues. The V gene lost 1 base and the J gene lost 12 bases, with 12 bases spanning the gap. The germline V gene has CDR1 SEHNR and CDR2 FQNEAQ (reference sequence). The DNA for the CDR3 is TGTGCCAGCAGCTTAGTTTCTTGGGGCAACACCTTC. This gives the protein CASSLVSWGNTF.

This clonotype was counted many times. V usage is TRBV27 and J usage is TRBJ1-2; D is undetermined. Trimming stripped 4 bases from V and 4 bases from J, with 10 bases between. This CDR3 is built from 13 residues. Per the germline V gene, CDR1 is MNHEY and CDR2 is SMNVEV (reference sequence). This chain's CDR3 is CASSSPGGYGYTF. In DNA, the CDR3 is TGTGCCAGCAGTTCACCAGGAGGCTATGGCTACACCTTC.

This clonotype was seen more than once but under ten times. The chain recombines TRBV7-9 with TRBJ2-1; D may correspond to TRBD1 or TRBD2 (6 bases each). The CDR3 has 15 residues. CDR1 and CDR2 from the germline V gene are SEHNR and FQNEAQ (reference sequence). Trimming removed 4 bases from V and 8 bases from J, with 18 bases in between. The CDR3 DNA is TGTGCCAGCAGCTCGGGGGACGCAGGGGTCGATGAGCAGTTCTTC. Residues: CASSSGDAGVDEQFF.

The V and J genes are TRBV6-5 and TRBJ2-7, with 9 nucleotides matching TRBD2. In germline, CDR1 is MNHEY, CDR2 SVGAGI. Losses at the gene ends were 2 bases for V and 2 bases for J; bases not matched to a gene: 10. CDR3 length equals 17 residues. CDR3 DNA sequence: TGTGCCAGCAGTTACCGTCGACTAGCGGACATAACCTACGAGCAGTACTTC. Encoded protein: CASSYRRLADITYEQYF.

This clonotype was counted ten times or more. The rearrangement links TRBV7-9 to TRBJ1-5; D remains unclear. V lost 2 bases and J lost 4, with 6 bases in between. Germline values: CDR1 SEHNR, CDR2 FQNEAQ (reference sequence). CDR3 length: 13 residues. CDR3 amino acids: CASSLSQNQPQHF. Here the CDR3 DNA reads TGTGCCAGCAGCTTATCGCAGAATCAGCCCCAGCATTTT.